Listed below are T cell receptor beta chains from one sample, sequenced in a study of blood T cells in healthy people across ages. TCRdb re-analysed the 5' RACE reads in MiXCR, keeping a single row per CDR3 protein. The data show about 780,000 distinct CDR3 sequences, roughly 25% seen once. The sample was also reused in another study, on T cells of mothers and their children.

The material sequenced was blood. The receptors here all came from a boy aged 10-17 years in good health. Each CDR3 is given with its conserved first and last residue. A D gene is named only where the DNA matches it firmly. Not every row has a clone size; where given, it reads once, few, many or a size class.

D gene: TRBD2; clone size: many; J gene: TRBJ2-1; V gene: TRBV5-1; CDR3 DNA: TGCGCCAGCAGCTTGTTAGCGGGGGGTAACAATGAGCAGTTCTTC; CDR3 protein: CASSLLAGGNNEQFF
D gene: NA; clone size: NA; J gene: TRBJ2-7; V gene: TRBV9; CDR3 DNA: TGTGCCAGCAGCGTAAACGGGGGAGGCGAGCAGTACTTC; CDR3 protein: CASSVNGGGEQYF
D gene: NA; clone size: few; J gene: TRBJ2-3; V gene: TRBV20-1; CDR3 DNA: TGCAGTGCCTACTATTCCGGGGGCGGAGGGGATACGCAGTATTTT; CDR3 protein: CSAYYSGGGGDTQYF
D gene: NA; clone size: few; J gene: TRBJ2-6; V gene: TRBV7-3; CDR3 DNA: TGTGCCAGCAGCCAAGGACACAACATCTTTGGGGCCAACGTCCTGACTTTC; CDR3 protein: CASSQGHNIFGANVLTF
D gene: TRBD2; clone size: NA; J gene: TRBJ2-3; V gene: TRBV5-5; CDR3 DNA: TGTGTCAGCAGCCCTTTGAGCGGGGGGCTTCGCACAGATACGCAGTATTTT; CDR3 protein: CVSSPLSGGLRTDTQYF
D gene: NA; clone size: once; J gene: TRBJ1-2; V gene: TRBV4-1; CDR3 DNA: TGCGCCAGCAGCCAAGGAAAGGGCACCACCCGGGGCTACACCTTC; CDR3 protein: CASSQGKGTTRGYTF
D gene: NA; clone size: once; J gene: TRBJ2-2; V gene: TRBV9; CDR3 DNA: TGTGCCAGCACCTCGACAGACACACCCTACACCGGGGAGCTGTTTTTT; CDR3 protein: CASTSTDTPYTGELFF
D gene: NA; clone size: NA; J gene: TRBJ1-4; V gene: TRBV15; CDR3 DNA: TGTGCCACCAGCAGAGGGGATGCTAATGAAAAACTGTTTTTT; CDR3 protein: CATSRGDANEKLFF
D gene: NA; clone size: NA; J gene: TRBJ1-6; V gene: TRBV7-9; CDR3 DNA: TGTGCCAGCAGCTTAGGGGATCGGAGTTCACCCCTCCACTTT; CDR3 protein: CASSLGDRSSPLHF
D gene: TRBD1; clone size: few; J gene: TRBJ1-5; V gene: TRBV6-6; CDR3 DNA: TGTGCCAGCAGTTACAGTCAGGGGGATCAGCCCCAGCATTTT; CDR3 protein: CASSYSQGDQPQHF
D gene: TRBD1; clone size: NA; J gene: TRBJ2-3; V gene: TRBV13; CDR3 DNA: TGTGCCAGCAGCTTGACAGGGGGCGGCGACACAGATACGCAGTATTTT; CDR3 protein: CASSLTGGGDTDTQYF
D gene: NA; clone size: few; J gene: TRBJ2-2; V gene: TRBV29-1; CDR3 DNA: TGCAGCGTTGTGGTGGAGGGGGCAACTCGCGGGGAGCTGTTTTTT; CDR3 protein: CSVVVEGATRGELFF
D gene: TRBD1; clone size: many; J gene: TRBJ2-5; V gene: TRBV5-1; CDR3 DNA: TGCGCCAGCAGCCGGGACAGGGCACAAGAGACCCAGTACTTC; CDR3 protein: CASSRDRAQETQYF
D gene: TRBD1; clone size: NA; J gene: TRBJ2-7; V gene: TRBV7-9; CDR3 DNA: TGTGCCAGCAGCGATCCGGACAGGGGTGACGAGCAGTACTTC; CDR3 protein: CASSDPDRGDEQYF
D gene: NA; clone size: few; J gene: TRBJ1-1; V gene: TRBV2; CDR3 DNA: TGTGCCACCTTAAAGGAGGTGAACACTGAAGCTTTCTTT; CDR3 protein: CATLKEVNTEAFF
D gene: TRBD1; clone size: large; J gene: TRBJ1-6; V gene: TRBV4-1; CDR3 DNA: TGCGCCAGCCAAGGGGACAGCTTTAATTCACCCCTCCACTTT; CDR3 protein: CASQGDSFNSPLHF
D gene: NA; clone size: few; J gene: TRBJ2-3; V gene: TRBV6-6; CDR3 DNA: TGTGCCAGCAGTAATCCCGGGACATCCAGCACAGATACGCAGTATTTT; CDR3 protein: CASSNPGTSSTDTQYF
D gene: NA; clone size: NA; J gene: TRBJ1-4; V gene: TRBV3-1; CDR3 DNA: TGTGCCAGCAGCCAAGATGTACAGGGCGCCCGAAAACTGTTTTTT; CDR3 protein: CASSQDVQGARKLFF
D gene: NA; clone size: NA; J gene: TRBJ2-7; V gene: TRBV12-3/TRBV12-4; CDR3 DNA: TGTGCCAGCAGCTCCGGGTCCCTCAAGGGCTACGAGCAGTACTTC; CDR3 protein: CASSSGSLKGYEQYF
D gene: NA; clone size: NA; J gene: TRBJ2-1; V gene: TRBV7-9; CDR3 DNA: TGTGCCAGCAGCTTAGAATCCGGGGATGAGCAGTTCTTC; CDR3 protein: CASSLESGDEQFF
D gene: NA; clone size: NA; J gene: TRBJ2-5; V gene: TRBV6-6; CDR3 DNA: TGTGCCAGCAGTTTGGAGCAGATCCAAGAGACCCAGTACTTC; CDR3 protein: CASSLEQIQETQYF
D gene: NA; clone size: NA; J gene: TRBJ2-1; V gene: TRBV3-1; CDR3 DNA: TGTGCCAGCAGCCGAGGGACTGGCGTCCACAATGAGCAGTTCTTC; CDR3 protein: CASSRGTGVHNEQFF
D gene: NA; clone size: NA; J gene: TRBJ2-1; V gene: TRBV7-9; CDR3 DNA: TGTGCCAGCAGCTTAGCTGGCGATCACAATGAGCAGTTCTTC; CDR3 protein: CASSLAGDHNEQFF
D gene: NA; clone size: few; J gene: TRBJ2-1; V gene: TRBV12-3/TRBV12-4; CDR3 DNA: TGTGCCAGCACCCCCCGCCTCCGAATGTTTGAGCAGTTCTTC; CDR3 protein: CASTPRLRMFEQFF
D gene: NA; clone size: NA; J gene: TRBJ1-5; V gene: TRBV20-1; CDR3 DNA: TGCAGTGCTAGTCGTGACACTAATCAGCCCCAGCATTTT; CDR3 protein: CSASRDTNQPQHF
D gene: NA; clone size: NA; J gene: TRBJ2-1; V gene: TRBV29-1; CDR3 DNA: TGCAGCGTTGCCGTTAGCCAGAATGAGCAGTTCTTC; CDR3 protein: CSVAVSQNEQFF
D gene: NA; clone size: NA; J gene: TRBJ2-1; V gene: TRBV29-1; CDR3 DNA: TGCAGCGTCCCCGGGAGAGGAGACACTTCATACAATGAGCAGTTCTTC; CDR3 protein: CSVPGRGDTSYNEQFF
D gene: TRBD1; clone size: few; J gene: TRBJ2-1; V gene: TRBV19; CDR3 DNA: TGTGCCAGTAGTCCGACAGGGGCCGCATACAATGAGCAGTTCTTC; CDR3 protein: CASSPTGAAYNEQFF
D gene: NA; clone size: NA; J gene: TRBJ1-2; V gene: TRBV20-1; CDR3 DNA: TGCAGTGCTAGAGCCTCGGTAGGGGTTTTCGATGGCTACACCTTC; CDR3 protein: CSARASVGVFDGYTF
D gene: NA; clone size: NA; J gene: TRBJ1-2; V gene: TRBV12-3/TRBV12-4; CDR3 DNA: TGTGCCAGCAGTCAAGACGAATATGGCTACACCTTC; CDR3 protein: CASSQDEYGYTF
D gene: NA; clone size: NA; J gene: TRBJ1-2; V gene: TRBV14; CDR3 DNA: TGTGCCAGCAGCCAAGTCGGGAACTTCTATGGCTACACCTTC; CDR3 protein: CASSQVGNFYGYTF
D gene: NA; clone size: few; J gene: TRBJ2-1; V gene: TRBV2; CDR3 DNA: TGTGCCAGCAGTGCCTTAGGGGATCTGCAGTTCTTC; CDR3 protein: CASSALGDLQFF
D gene: NA; clone size: NA; J gene: TRBJ1-3; V gene: TRBV5-1; CDR3 DNA: TGCGCCAGCAGCGGGACGCCGAACACCATATATTTT; CDR3 protein: CASSGTPNTIYF
D gene: NA; clone size: NA; J gene: TRBJ2-7; V gene: TRBV10-3; CDR3 DNA: TGTGCCATCAGTGAGATAGTCTGGGGGTCCTACGAGCAGTACTTC; CDR3 protein: CAISEIVWGSYEQYF
D gene: NA; clone size: few; J gene: TRBJ2-7; V gene: TRBV5-1; CDR3 DNA: TGCGCCAGCAGCTCCGCCGGTGGTTCCTCCGAGCAGTACTTC; CDR3 protein: CASSSAGGSSEQYF
D gene: NA; clone size: NA; J gene: TRBJ1-3; V gene: TRBV4-1; CDR3 DNA: TGCGCCAGCAGCCTCCTAATCGGCGGAGTCGGAAACACCATATATTTT; CDR3 protein: CASSLLIGGVGNTIYF
D gene: NA; clone size: few; J gene: TRBJ1-2; V gene: TRBV10-3; CDR3 DNA: TGTGCCATCAGTGAGTCGGGCGGGACCTCAGGTGGCTATGGCTACACCTTC; CDR3 protein: CAISESGGTSGGYGYTF
D gene: NA; clone size: NA; J gene: TRBJ2-7; V gene: TRBV14; CDR3 DNA: TGTGCCAGCAGCCGACTCCCCTCTGGGTCTCGGGAGCAGTACTTC; CDR3 protein: CASSRLPSGSREQYF
D gene: TRBD1; clone size: NA; J gene: TRBJ2-3; V gene: TRBV19; CDR3 DNA: TGTGCCAGTAGTGGACAGGGTCGCGATACGCAGTATTTT; CDR3 protein: CASSGQGRDTQYF
D gene: NA; clone size: NA; J gene: TRBJ2-5; V gene: TRBV7-9; CDR3 DNA: TGTGCCAGCAGCTTAATTGAGTTCGAGACCCAGTACTTC; CDR3 protein: CASSLIEFETQYF
D gene: NA; clone size: NA; J gene: TRBJ2-7; V gene: TRBV12-3/TRBV12-4; CDR3 DNA: TGTGCCAGCAGTCGAAACAGGAACCCCTCCTACGAGCAGTACTTC; CDR3 protein: CASSRNRNPSYEQYF
D gene: TRBD1; clone size: NA; J gene: TRBJ1-2; V gene: TRBV18; CDR3 DNA: TGTGCCAGCTCACTCAGGACAGGGAACTATGGCTACACCTTC; CDR3 protein: CASSLRTGNYGYTF
D gene: NA; clone size: few; J gene: TRBJ2-7; V gene: TRBV4-2; CDR3 DNA: TGTGCCAGCAGCCAAGGGGGGCTCTACGAGCAGTACTTC; CDR3 protein: CASSQGGLYEQYF
D gene: TRBD1; clone size: few; J gene: TRBJ1-2; V gene: TRBV20-1; CDR3 DNA: TGCAGTCGCCCACAGGGGGCGCACGGCTACACCTTC; CDR3 protein: CSRPQGAHGYTF
D gene: NA; clone size: few; J gene: TRBJ2-1; V gene: TRBV2; CDR3 DNA: TGTGCCAGCACCGACGACAGATGGGAGCAGTTCTTC; CDR3 protein: CASTDDRWEQFF
D gene: NA; clone size: NA; J gene: TRBJ1-2; V gene: TRBV4-1; CDR3 DNA: TGCGCCAGCAGCCCCTCCCTTGATCCAGAACTCTATGGCTACACCTTC; CDR3 protein: CASSPSLDPELYGYTF